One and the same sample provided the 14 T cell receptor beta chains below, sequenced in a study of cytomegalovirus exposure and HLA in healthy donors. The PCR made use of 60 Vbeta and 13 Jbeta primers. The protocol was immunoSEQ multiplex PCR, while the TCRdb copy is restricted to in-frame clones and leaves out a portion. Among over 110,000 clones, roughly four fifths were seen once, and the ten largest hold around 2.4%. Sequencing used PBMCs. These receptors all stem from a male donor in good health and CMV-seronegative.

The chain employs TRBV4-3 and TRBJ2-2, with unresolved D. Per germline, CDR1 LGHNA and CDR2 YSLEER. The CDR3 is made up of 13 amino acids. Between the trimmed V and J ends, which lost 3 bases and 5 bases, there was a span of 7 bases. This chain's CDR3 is CASSHPRTGELFF. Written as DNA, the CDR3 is TGCGCCAGCAGCCACCCGAGGACCGGGGAGCTGTTTTTT.

CDR3 amino acids: CASGGAGRANTGELFF. The CDR3 bases are TGTGCCAGCGGCGGGGCCGGGAGGGCAAACACCGGGGAGCTGTTTTTT. V is TRBV28 and J is TRBJ2-2; 8 bases match TRBD2. The CDR3 covers 16 residues. The germline V gene has CDR1 MDHEN and CDR2 SYDVKM. The trim removed 8 bases at V and 2 bases at J, leaving 10 bases unmatched. Full variable domain (missing parts from reference TRBV28 and TRBJ2-2): DVKVTQSSRYLVKRTGEKVFLECVQDMDHENMFWYRQDPGLGLRLIYFSYDVKMKEKGDIPEGYSVSREKKERFSLILESASTNQTSMYLCASGGAGRANTGELFFGEGSRLTVL.

CDR3 region: CASSPPGGAGKTQYF. The CDR3 DNA sequence: TGTGCCAGCAGCCCGCCCGGGGGGGCGGGAAAGACCCAGTACTTC. The chain employs TRBV5-6 and TRBJ2-5; TRBD2 aligns across 8 bases. V shed 4 bases, J shed 6 bases, and the junction held 11 bases outside the gene matches. From germline, CDR1 is SGHDT and CDR2 YYEEEE. The CDR3 has 15 amino acids.

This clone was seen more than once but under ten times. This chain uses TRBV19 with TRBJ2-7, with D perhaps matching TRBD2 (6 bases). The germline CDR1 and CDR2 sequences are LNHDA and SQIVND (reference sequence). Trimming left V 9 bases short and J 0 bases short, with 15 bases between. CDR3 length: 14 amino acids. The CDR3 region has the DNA TGTGCCAGCAACCCCCGGGGGAGCTCCTACGAGCAGTACTTC. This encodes CASNPRGSSYEQYF.

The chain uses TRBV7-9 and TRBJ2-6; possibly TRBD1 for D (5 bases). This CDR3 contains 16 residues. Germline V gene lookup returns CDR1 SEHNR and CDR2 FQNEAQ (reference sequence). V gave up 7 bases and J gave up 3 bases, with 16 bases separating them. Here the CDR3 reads CASTHLGAGGANVLTF. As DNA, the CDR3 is TGTGCCAGCACCCACCTAGGGGCCGGTGGGGCCAACGTCCTGACTTTC.

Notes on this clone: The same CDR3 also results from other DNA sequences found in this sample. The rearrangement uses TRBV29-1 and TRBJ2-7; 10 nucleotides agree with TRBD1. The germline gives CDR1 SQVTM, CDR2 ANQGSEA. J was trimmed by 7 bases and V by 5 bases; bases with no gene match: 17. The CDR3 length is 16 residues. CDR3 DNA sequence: TGCAGCGTTTGGGGAGGAAGAGACAGGGGGCGCGAAGAGCAGTACTTC. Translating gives CSVWGGRDRGREEQYF.

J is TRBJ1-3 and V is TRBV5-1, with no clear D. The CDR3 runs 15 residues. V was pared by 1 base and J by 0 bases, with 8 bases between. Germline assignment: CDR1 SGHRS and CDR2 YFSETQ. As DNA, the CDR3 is TGCGCCAGCAGCTTGACGGAGAGCTCTGGAAACACCATATATTTT. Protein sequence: CASSLTESSGNTIYF.

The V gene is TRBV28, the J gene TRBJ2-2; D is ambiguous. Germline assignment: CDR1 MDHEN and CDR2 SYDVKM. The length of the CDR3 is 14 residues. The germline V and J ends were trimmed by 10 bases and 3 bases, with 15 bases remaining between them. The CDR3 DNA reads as TGTGCCACATCCAGGCGAATCCACACCGGGGAGCTGTTTTTT. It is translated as CATSRRIHTGELFF.

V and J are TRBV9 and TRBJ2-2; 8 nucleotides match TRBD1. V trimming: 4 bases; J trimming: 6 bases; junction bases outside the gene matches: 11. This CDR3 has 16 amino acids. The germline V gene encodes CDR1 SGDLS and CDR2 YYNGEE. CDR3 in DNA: TGTGCCAGCAGCCCGTCCGCCGGGACAGGCCCCGGGGAGCTGTTTTTT. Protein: CASSPSAGTGPGELFF.

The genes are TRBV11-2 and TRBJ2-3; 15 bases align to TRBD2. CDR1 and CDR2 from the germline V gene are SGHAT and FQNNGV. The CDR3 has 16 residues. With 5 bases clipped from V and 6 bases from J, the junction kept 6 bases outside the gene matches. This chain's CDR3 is CASSRGLAGGPDTQYF. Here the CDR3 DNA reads TGTGCCAGCAGCCGTGGACTAGCGGGAGGGCCGGATACGCAGTATTTT. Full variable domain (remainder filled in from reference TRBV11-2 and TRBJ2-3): EAGVAQSPRYKIIEKRQSVAFWCNPISGHATLYWYQQILGQGPKLLIQFQNNGVVDDSQLPKDRFSAERLKGVDSTLKIQPAKLEDSAVYLCASSRGLAGGPDTQYFGPGTRLTVL.

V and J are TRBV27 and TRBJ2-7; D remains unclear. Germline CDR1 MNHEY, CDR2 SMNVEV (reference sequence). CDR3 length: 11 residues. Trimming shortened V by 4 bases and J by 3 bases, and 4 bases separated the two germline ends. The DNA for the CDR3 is TGTGCCAGCAGTTCCCACTACGAGCAGTACTTC. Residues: CASSSHYEQYF.

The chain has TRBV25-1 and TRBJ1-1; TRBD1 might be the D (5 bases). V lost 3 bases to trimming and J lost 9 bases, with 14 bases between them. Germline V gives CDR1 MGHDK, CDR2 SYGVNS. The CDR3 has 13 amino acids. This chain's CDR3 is CASSEERGCKAFF. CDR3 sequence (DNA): TGTGCCAGCAGTGAGGAAAGGGGATGTAAAGCTTTCTTT.

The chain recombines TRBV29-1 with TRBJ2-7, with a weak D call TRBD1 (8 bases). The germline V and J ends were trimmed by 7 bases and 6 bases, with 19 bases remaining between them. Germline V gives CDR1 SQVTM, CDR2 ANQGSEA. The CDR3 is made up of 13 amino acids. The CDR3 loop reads CSGGGQAPSEQYF. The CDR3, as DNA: TGCAGCGGGGGGGGACAGGCCCCTAGCGAGCAGTACTTC.

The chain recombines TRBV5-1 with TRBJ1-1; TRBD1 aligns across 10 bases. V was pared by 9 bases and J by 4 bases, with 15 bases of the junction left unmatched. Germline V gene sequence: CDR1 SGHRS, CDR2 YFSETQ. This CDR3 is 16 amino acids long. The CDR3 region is CATRSGTGVLGTEAFF. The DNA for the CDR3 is TGCGCCACGCGTTCCGGGACAGGGGTATTGGGCACTGAAGCTTTCTTT.